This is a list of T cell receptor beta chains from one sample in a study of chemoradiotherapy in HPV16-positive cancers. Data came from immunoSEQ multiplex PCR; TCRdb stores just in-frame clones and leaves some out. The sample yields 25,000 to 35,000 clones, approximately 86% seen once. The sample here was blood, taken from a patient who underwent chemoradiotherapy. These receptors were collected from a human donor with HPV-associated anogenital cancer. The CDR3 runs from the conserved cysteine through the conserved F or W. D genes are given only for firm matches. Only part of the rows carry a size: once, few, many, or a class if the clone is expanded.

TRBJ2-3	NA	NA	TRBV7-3	TGTGCCAGCAGCTTAAACCAGGGGAAAACAGATACGCAGTATTTT	CASSLNQGKTDTQYF
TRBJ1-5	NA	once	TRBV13	TGTGCCAGCAGCTTAGGGCGGGGGGCCCAAAATCAGCCCCAGCATTTT	CASSLGRGAQNQPQHF
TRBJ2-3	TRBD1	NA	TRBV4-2	TGTGCCAGCAGCCCGAGACAGGGGGAGGGCACAGATACGCAGTATTTT	CASSPRQGEGTDTQYF
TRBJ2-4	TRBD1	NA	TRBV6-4	TGTGCCAGCAGTAGGCTCGGGACAGGGGACTTGGTCGCCAAAAACATTCAGTACTTC	CASSRLGTGDLVAKNIQYF
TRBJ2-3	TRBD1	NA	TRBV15	TGTGCCACCAGCAGATTCCCCCGGGACAGCTCCACAGATACGCAGTATTTT	CATSRFPRDSSTDTQYF
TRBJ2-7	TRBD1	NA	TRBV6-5	TGTGCCAGCAGATTGGGACAGGGGGCCTACGAGCAGTACTTC	CASRLGQGAYEQYF
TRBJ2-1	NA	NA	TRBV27	TGTGCCAGCAGTTTATACACCCAAGGTGAGCAGTTCTTC	CASSLYTQGEQFF
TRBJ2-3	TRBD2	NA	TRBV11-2	TGTGCCAGCAGCTTAGGTAGCGGGGGCACAGATACGCAGTATTTT	CASSLGSGGTDTQYF
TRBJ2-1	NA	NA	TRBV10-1	TGCGCCACCTCAGAGGGTAATGAGCAGTTCTTC	CATSEGNEQFF
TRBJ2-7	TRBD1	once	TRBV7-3	TGTGCCAGCAGCTCTGACAGGGGCAGCTACGAGCAGTACTTC	CASSSDRGSYEQYF
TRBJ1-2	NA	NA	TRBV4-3	TGCGCCAGCAGCCAAGTTGTAAGGGGTGGGGGCTACACCTTC	CASSQVVRGGGYTF
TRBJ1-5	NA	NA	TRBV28	TGTGCCAGCAGTATTAGGGTTGCGGAGCAGCCCCAGCATTTT	CASSIRVAEQPQHF
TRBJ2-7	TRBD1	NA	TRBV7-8	TGTGCCAGCAGCTTAGCGGACAGGGGACGTCACGAGCAGTACTTC	CASSLADRGRHEQYF
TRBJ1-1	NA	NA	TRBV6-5	TGTGCCAGCTACTTGCAGGGTATCGGCACTGAAGCTTTCTTT	CASYLQGIGTEAFF
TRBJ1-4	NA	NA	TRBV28	TGTGCCTCCTGGGGGGGGGTTGAAAATGAAAAACTGTTTTTT	CASWGGVENEKLFF
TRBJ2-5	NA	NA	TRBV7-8	TGTGCCAGCAGCCTAAGCCACTTCCAAGAGACCCAGTACTTC	CASSLSHFQETQYF
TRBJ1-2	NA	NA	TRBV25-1	TGTGCCAGCAGTGAAGGCGGGGACTCAGACCGCTATGGCTACACCTTC	CASSEGGDSDRYGYTF
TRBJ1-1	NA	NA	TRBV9	TGTGCCAGCAGCCCTCATGGGGGGGACACTGAAGCTTTCTTT	CASSPHGGDTEAFF
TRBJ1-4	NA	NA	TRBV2	TGTGCCAGCAGTGAAGCCTACAAGGCGGAAAAACTGTTTTTT	CASSEAYKAEKLFF
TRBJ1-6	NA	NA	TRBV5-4	TGTGCCAGCCGAGGACAGTCATTTCTTAATTCACCCCTCCACTTT	CASRGQSFLNSPLHF
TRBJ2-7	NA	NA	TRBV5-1	TGCGCCAGCAGTCCTGGAGGGGGCTACGAGCAGTACTTC	CASSPGGGYEQYF